Listed below are T cell receptor beta chains from one sample, sequenced in a study of cytomegalovirus exposure and HLA in healthy donors. Profiling relied on immunoSEQ multiplex PCR, and the TCRdb table lists in-frame clones only, not all of them. In the table there are approximately 100,000 clones, about four fifths of which are singletons. Sequencing was done on a sample of PBMCs. The receptors come from a woman in her 40s in good health and CMV-seronegative. The CDR3 runs from the conserved cysteine through the conserved F or W. A D gene is named only where the DNA matches it firmly. Clone size, where shown, is once, few, many, or a class for clones that have expanded.

v_gene	abundance	d_gene	j_gene	CDR3aa	CDR3nt
TRBV7-3	NA	NA	TRBJ2-3	CASRLTATDTQYF	TGTGCCAGCAGGTTAACAGCCACAGATACGCAGTATTTT
TRBV29-1	NA	NA	TRBJ2-7	CSVSGTYSYEQYF	TGCAGCGTTTCCGGGACATATTCCTACGAGCAGTACTTC
TRBV19	NA	TRBD1	TRBJ2-7	CASSDRGLSYEQYF	TGTGCCAGTAGCGACAGGGGGCTATCCTACGAGCAGTACTTC
TRBV6-5	NA	NA	TRBJ1-1	CASGEEGRTNTEAFF	TGTGCCAGCGGGGAAGAGGGCAGGACGAACACTGAAGCTTTCTTT
TRBV5-6	NA	NA	TRBJ1-1	CASSSTGWPEAFF	TGTGCCAGCAGCTCTACAGGGTGGCCTGAAGCTTTCTTT
TRBV6-1	NA	TRBD1	TRBJ1-5	CASSEARGQGASQPQHF	TGTGCCAGCAGTGAAGCGCGGGGACAGGGGGCGTCTCAGCCCCAGCATTTT
TRBV18	NA	NA	TRBJ1-3	CASSPYREGSGNTIYF	TGTGCCAGCTCACCTTACCGGGAAGGGTCTGGAAACACCATATATTTT
TRBV6-5	NA	TRBD1	TRBJ2-4	CASSPRDSGPYIQYF	TGTGCCAGCAGTCCCCGGGACAGTGGGCCCTACATTCAGTACTTC
TRBV6-5	NA	TRBD2	TRBJ2-1	CASSLGLAGYNEQFF	TGTGCCAGCAGTCTGGGACTAGCGGGGTACAATGAGCAGTTCTTC
TRBV6-1	NA	NA	TRBJ1-4	CASSELVSGNEKLFF	TGTGCCAGCAGTGAATTGGTATCTGGCAATGAAAAACTGTTTTTT
TRBV7-9	NA	NA	TRBJ2-1	CASSPLGRDYNEQFF	TGTGCCAGCAGCCCTTTGGGTCGGGACTACAATGAGCAGTTCTTC
TRBV6-5	once	TRBD1	TRBJ1-2	CASRRDRVGGYTF	TGTGCCAGCAGAAGAGACAGGGTCGGAGGCTACACCTTC
TRBV13	NA	TRBD1	TRBJ1-2	CASREQGAYGYTF	TGTGCCAGCCGCGAACAGGGGGCCTATGGCTACACCTTC
TRBV6-6	NA	TRBD1	TRBJ1-4	CASRPPGGQGNEKLFF	TGTGCCAGCAGACCCCCCGGGGGACAGGGGAATGAAAAACTGTTTTTT
TRBV6-1	NA	TRBD1	TRBJ1-1	CASSGRPGTAEAFF	TGTGCCAGCAGTGGGCGGCCCGGGACAGCTGAAGCTTTCTTT
TRBV5-4	once	NA	TRBJ1-6	CASSPNDRNSPLHF	TGTGCCAGCAGCCCAAATGACAGGAATTCACCCCTCCACTTT
TRBV9	NA	TRBD2	TRBJ2-2	CASRGGSGELFF	TGTGCCAGCAGGGGGGGGTCCGGGGAGCTGTTTTTT
TRBV19	once	NA	TRBJ1-6	CASSFTAGLNNSPLHF	TGTGCCAGTAGTTTCACAGCCGGACTTAATAATTCACCCCTCCACTTT
TRBV5-6	NA	NA	TRBJ2-3	CASSPLDTQYF	TGTGCCAGCAGTCCCCTAGATACGCAGTATTTT
TRBV18	NA	TRBD2	TRBJ2-1	CASSSLAGGNEQFF	TGTGCCAGCTCATCATTAGCGGGGGGGAATGAGCAGTTCTTC
TRBV5-1	NA	NA	TRBJ2-5	CASSLGRSGQETQYF	TGCGCCAGCAGCTTAGGTAGGAGCGGCCAAGAGACCCAGTACTTC
TRBV6-5	once	TRBD1	TRBJ1-1	CASSSTSRDRGKAFF	TGTGCCAGCAGTTCCACGAGCCGGGACAGGGGAAAAGCTTTCTTT
TRBV5-6	NA	TRBD1	TRBJ1-1	CASSSRTGGLGATEAFF	TGTGCCAGCAGCTCCCGGACAGGGGGCCTCGGGGCCACTGAAGCTTTCTTT
TRBV19	NA	NA	TRBJ1-1	CASSIRPRTANTEAFF	TGTGCCAGTAGTATAAGGCCCCGGACAGCGAACACTGAAGCTTTCTTT
TRBV2	NA	TRBD2	TRBJ2-3	CASKGLVSGTDTQYF	TGTGCCAGCAAGGGACTAGTATCTGGGACAGATACGCAGTATTTT
TRBV30	NA	NA	TRBJ1-5	CAWSVALSNQPQHF	TGTGCCTGGAGTGTAGCTTTAAGCAATCAGCCCCAGCATTTT
TRBV2	NA	TRBD2	TRBJ2-1	CASKDGGGGQYEQFF	TGTGCCAGCAAAGACGGCGGGGGGGGACAGTATGAGCAGTTCTTC
TRBV9	NA	TRBD2	TRBJ2-3	CASSEGTSGGSRATDTQYF	TGTGCCAGCAGCGAAGGGACTAGCGGGGGATCCAGGGCTACAGATACGCAGTATTTT
TRBV5-1	NA	NA	TRBJ2-3	CASSTQGTDTQYF	TGCGCCAGCAGTACACAGGGAACAGATACGCAGTATTTT
TRBV11-2	NA	TRBD1	TRBJ1-2	CASSLQGQVGYTF	TGTGCCAGCAGCCTACAGGGACAGGTTGGCTACACCTTC
TRBV7-2	NA	TRBD1	TRBJ2-7	CASSSRRDRLDRATYEQYF	TGTGCCAGCAGCTCGCGCCGGGACAGGCTAGACCGGGCAACCTACGAGCAGTACTTC
TRBV5-1	NA	NA	TRBJ1-1	CASSLEAGAEAFF	TGCGCCAGCAGCTTGGAAGCGGGGGCTGAAGCTTTCTTT
TRBV5-8	NA	TRBD1	TRBJ1-5	CASSKRTGGQPQHF	TGTGCCAGCAGCAAGCGGACAGGCGGTCAGCCCCAGCATTTT
TRBV5-1	NA	NA	TRBJ2-5	CASSLVGEETQYF	TGCGCCAGCAGCTTGGTAGGGGAAGAGACCCAGTACTTC
TRBV6-5	NA	NA	TRBJ1-1	CASSYLGGVYTEAFF	TGTGCCAGCAGTTACCTGGGGGGGGTTTACACTGAAGCTTTCTTT
TRBV7-2	NA	NA	TRBJ2-5	CASSSGWRGGTETQYF	TGTGCCAGCAGCTCCGGCTGGCGGGGAGGCACAGAGACCCAGTACTTC
TRBV5-1	NA	TRBD1	TRBJ1-2	CASSQQGDYGYTF	TGCGCCAGCAGCCAACAGGGGGACTATGGCTACACCTTC
TRBV6-4	NA	NA	TRBJ2-7	CASSEQGQNLYEQYF	TGTGCCAGCAGTGAACAAGGACAGAACTTGTACGAGCAGTACTTC
TRBV19	NA	TRBD1	TRBJ1-1	CASSDRGRTEAFF	TGTGCCAGTAGCGACAGGGGGCGTACTGAAGCTTTCTTT
TRBV11-2	NA	NA	TRBJ2-1	CASSLSLLSEQFF	TGTGCCAGCAGCTTAAGCCTACTAAGTGAGCAGTTCTTC
TRBV7-8	NA	TRBD1	TRBJ1-5	CASSPGTGGFQPQHF	TGTGCCAGCAGCCCCGGTACAGGGGGTTTTCAGCCCCAGCATTTT
TRBV27	NA	NA	TRBJ1-1	CASSLWGGEAFF	TGTGCCAGCAGTTTATGGGGGGGTGAAGCTTTCTTT
TRBV5-1	NA	TRBD1	TRBJ2-3	CASSSSGQGTDTQYF	TGCGCCAGCAGCTCGTCGGGACAGGGGACAGATACGCAGTATTTT
TRBV5-1	NA	NA	TRBJ2-5	CASSPRAQETQYF	TGCGCCAGCAGCCCACGCGCCCAAGAGACCCAGTACTTC
TRBV7-2	NA	NA	TRBJ2-1	CASSLNGGREQFF	TGTGCCAGCAGCTTAAACGGGGGTCGAGAGCAGTTCTTC
TRBV7-8	NA	NA	TRBJ2-1	CASSLGQFDEQFF	TGTGCCAGCAGCTTGGGACAATTCGATGAGCAGTTCTTC
TRBV6-1	NA	NA	TRBJ1-4	CASSEALKGERTNEKLFF	TGTGCCAGCAGTGAAGCGCTGAAGGGGGAGAGGACTAATGAAAAACTGTTTTTT
TRBV18	few	TRBD2	TRBJ2-5	CASSLMGGQETQYF	TGTGCCAGCTCTCTCATGGGGGGGCAAGAGACCCAGTACTTC
TRBV5-1	NA	NA	TRBJ1-2	CASSSRVSLDGYTF	TGCGCCAGCAGCAGCCGGGTCTCCCTTGATGGCTACACCTTC
TRBV7-2	NA	TRBD1	TRBJ1-5	CASSNTGGSNQPQHF	TGTGCCAGCAGCAATACAGGGGGAAGCAATCAGCCCCAGCATTTT
TRBV5-1	NA	TRBD1	TRBJ1-1	CASRNGTGNTEAFF	TGCGCCAGCAGAAACGGGACAGGTAACACTGAAGCTTTCTTT
TRBV7-2	NA	NA	TRBJ1-1	CASSLMRTEAFF	TGTGCCAGCAGCCTAATGAGGACAGAAGCTTTCTTT
TRBV6-1	NA	NA	TRBJ1-6	CASMSGENYSPLHF	TGTGCCAGCATGTCAGGGGAGAATTATTCACCCCTCCACTTT
TRBV9	NA	TRBD1	TRBJ1-2	CASSVGAGGLFGYTF	TGTGCCAGCAGCGTAGGAGCAGGGGGCTTGTTTGGCTACACCTTC
TRBV7-2	NA	NA	TRBJ2-4	CASSLVYRGLAKNIQYF	TGTGCCAGCAGCTTAGTATACCGGGGACTAGCCAAAAACATTCAGTACTTC
TRBV9	NA	NA	TRBJ1-3	CASSVDLSSGNTIYF	TGTGCCAGCAGCGTAGATCTATCCTCTGGAAACACCATATATTTT
TRBV5-1	NA	NA	TRBJ1-1	CASSFQGGTEAFF	TGCGCCAGCAGCTTCCAGGGAGGGACTGAAGCTTTCTTT
TRBV4-1	NA	NA	TRBJ1-2	CASSQGMGPDTDPYGYTF	TGCGCCAGCAGCCAAGGAATGGGTCCGGACACCGACCCCTATGGCTACACCTTC
TRBV7-9	NA	TRBD1	TRBJ2-1	CASSPGGQGPNEQFF	TGTGCCAGCAGCCCAGGGGGACAGGGGCCAAATGAGCAGTTCTTC